These 13 T cell receptor beta chains came from one sample sequenced in a study of T cells in narcolepsy (dated by TCRdb to between 2017 and 2018). The library was made by the immunoSEQ multiplex PCR assay. In TCRdb, the immuneACCESS table is reduced to in-frame sequences with V and J assigned. These tables do not hold every clone; where another copy was compared, an unresolved V gene accounts for under half, and the others remain unexplained. Across this sample there are around 30,000 clones, with approximately 80% seen only once. The ten largest clonotypes hold 2% to 2.5% of the sample. Sequencing used memory (CD45RA-) CD4+ T cells from blood. Read against the paper, the sample's cell subset or site label means: memory T cells sorted ex vivo from peripheral blood. Source of these receptors: a human donor in good health.

The chain combines TRBV10-3 with TRBJ2-1; 10 bases fit TRBD2. V shed 4 bases, J shed 9 bases, and the junction held 9 bases outside the gene matches. CDR1 and CDR2 from the germline V gene are ENHRY and SYGVKD. The CDR3 loop spans 15 amino acids. The CDR3 reads CAISAASGSSGEQFF. The DNA for the CDR3 is TGTGCCATCAGTGCTGCTAGCGGGAGTTCTGGTGAGCAGTTCTTC.

This clone appeared a single time. This chain uses TRBV4-2 with TRBJ2-3; no clear D. Germline CDR1 LGHNA, CDR2 YNFKEQ. There are 15 residues in the CDR3. The V end was cut by 0 bases, the J end by 8 bases, with 15 bases between. The CDR3 nucleotides read TGTGCCAGCAGCCAAGAAGCAGGAGACCCCAGTACGCAGTATTTT. Residues: CASSQEAGDPSTQYF.

The V and J genes are TRBV4-1 and TRBJ1-2, with D possibly TRBD1 on 6 matching bases. Trimming removed 1 base from V and 8 bases from J, with 14 bases in between. This CDR3 contains 14 residues. In germline, CDR1 is MGHRA, CDR2 YSYEKL. In DNA form, the CDR3 reads TGCGCCAGCAGCCAAGGTCCCGGGGGGCGAGGCTACACCTTC. Translation gives CASSQGPGGRGYTF.

The chain uses TRBV5-4 and TRBJ2-1; D uncertain. CDR1 is SGHNT and CDR2 is YYREEE in the germline V gene (reference sequence). The CDR3 extends over 13 amino acids. The V and J ends lost 3 bases and 10 bases respectively, with 14 bases between them. The CDR3 bases are TGTGCCAGCAGCTCGCAAGGGTTGAGCGAGCAGTTCTTC. This sequence encodes CASSSQGLSEQFF.

CDR3 nucleotide sequence: TGTGCCAGCTCATTCGGGACTCCCGGGAGGAACACTGAAGCTTTCTTT. Translation: CASSFGTPGRNTEAFF. The chain couples TRBV18 to TRBJ1-1, with a weak D call TRBD1 (5 bases). The CDR3 covers 16 residues. Germline-derived CDR1 and CDR2 are KGHSH and LQKENI. V lost 5 bases to trimming and J lost 1 base, with 17 bases between them.

V gene TRBV11-3 combines with J gene TRBJ2-7; 7 bases are shared with TRBD1. The CDR3 is made up of 14 amino acids. CDR1 and CDR2 from the germline V gene are SGHNT and YENEEA. The V gene end was trimmed by 8 bases and the J gene end by 2 bases; junction bases not matched to a gene: 9. The CDR3 loop reads CASRHRDRPYEQYF. Here the CDR3 DNA reads TGTGCCAGCCGCCATCGGGACAGACCCTACGAGCAGTACTTC.

This clone has more than one count but fewer than ten. CDR3 in amino acids: CASRYGATYSNQPQHF. In nucleotides, the CDR3 is TGTGCCAGCCGGTACGGGGCAACTTATAGCAATCAGCCCCAGCATTTT. The J gene is TRBJ1-5, the V gene TRBV2; the D gene is possibly TRBD1 (5 bases). The ends were cut back, 8 bases at V and 0 bases at J, with 17 bases in the middle. The CDR3 sequence is 16 residues long. Germline CDR1 reads SNHLY; CDR2 reads FYNNEI.

V is TRBV5-1 and J is TRBJ2-3; D is unresolved. Germline V gives CDR1 SGHRS, CDR2 YFSETQ. Trimming removed 0 bases from V and 4 bases from J, with 6 bases in between. The CDR3 length is 13 residues. The CDR3 DNA sequence: TGCGCCAGCAGCTTGGTAGGCGCAGATACGCAGTATTTT. Its translation is CASSLVGADTQYF.

This clone has only a few counts. The CDR3 bases are TGTGCCAGCAGTGAAGGGAAAGCTTTCTTT. The encoded protein is CASSEGKAFF. The J gene is TRBJ1-1, the V gene TRBV2; D is unresolved. CDR3 length: 10 amino acids. The germline CDR1 and CDR2 sequences are SNHLY and FYNNEI. Trimming shortened V by 1 base and J by 9 bases, and 3 bases separated the two germline ends.

This chain uses TRBV27 with TRBJ1-1, with 8 bases that match TRBD1. Per the germline V gene, CDR1 is MNHEY and CDR2 is SMNVEV (reference sequence). This CDR3 spans 16 amino acids. J gave up 0 bases and V 4 bases, and 7 bases lay outside the gene matches. In nucleotides, the CDR3 is TGTGCCAGCAGTTCCTTGACAGGGGCGGTGAACACTGAAGCTTTCTTT. Translated, it gives CASSSLTGAVNTEAFF.

DNA of the CDR3: TGTGCCTGGAGTGCACCCGGGACTAGCTTAGGTGAGCAGTTCTTC. Protein: CAWSAPGTSLGEQFF. The genes are TRBV30 and TRBJ2-1; 9 nucleotides agree with TRBD2. With V trimmed by 1 base and J by 9 bases, 10 bases remained unmatched. This CDR3 spans 15 amino acids. Germline-derived CDR1 and CDR2 are GTSNPN and SVGIG (reference sequence).

The chain employs TRBV4-1 and TRBJ2-2; D is undetermined. The germline gives CDR1 MGHRA, CDR2 YSYEKL. The CDR3 is made up of 15 amino acids. With 1 base removed from V and 4 bases from J, the gap between germline ends came to 10 bases. In DNA form, the CDR3 reads TGCGCCAGCAGCCAAGGGGCTGCAGGCACCGGGGAGCTGTTTTTT. Its translation: CASSQGAAGTGELFF.

This clone occurred a few times. V gene TRBV9 combines with J gene TRBJ2-1, with a possible D match to TRBD2 (5 bases). With 2 bases removed from V and 8 bases from J, the gap between germline ends came to 17 bases. The germline CDR1 and CDR2 sequences are SGDLS and YYNGEE. CDR3 length equals 15 residues. The CDR3: CASSVADSYGHEQFF. As DNA, the CDR3 is TGTGCCAGCAGCGTCGCGGACTCGTACGGGCATGAGCAGTTCTTC.